This T cell receptor beta chain was found in a study of T cell repertoires in cytomegalovirus infection. Study findings and constraints: Of the TCR beta families, the public ones yielded a cumulative frequency that identified carriers of CMV plus the relevant HLA. Clonotype analysis showed dominance of the ex vivo response by HLA-C-restricted CMV-specific TCR beta clonotypes.

Germline CDR1 reads SQVTM; CDR2 reads ANQGSEA. The CDR3 contains 13 residues. V gave up 5 bases and J gave up 6 bases; unmatched junction bases: 7. This clonotype was observed a few times. Its specificity is unknown. MiXCR, applied by TCRdb to the reads, yields one record per CDR3 protein. There are over 150,000 distinct CDR3 sequences in the sample; 15% to 20% occur only once, and roughly 24% lies in the top ten. The rearrangement uses TRBV29-1 and TRBJ1-2, with 9 bases aligning to TRBD1. This clonotype was sampled from a human donor in good health (CMV status not recorded). Some clones in this sample may be carry-over from other donors' samples. Material for sequencing was CD8+ T cells from PBMCs. CDR3 sequence reads: CSVPDRGIHGYTF. CDR3 sequence (DNA): TGCAGCGTTCCGGACAGGGGAATCCATGGCTACACCTTC.